This TCR beta chain is from a study of cytomegalovirus exposure and HLA in healthy donors. Study-level findings and limits: Accurate predictions that matched the HLA-A and HLA-B alleles of most subjects were reportedly made from TCR beta sequences. Among TCR sequences, most were rare, though some public TCRs appeared in many donors.

J lost 4 bases, V lost 1 base, and 5 bases had no gene match. The germline gives CDR1 SGDLS, CDR2 YYNGEE. The length of the CDR3 is 15 residues. Amplification used 60 Vbeta primers and 13 Jbeta primers. Profiling relied on immunoSEQ multiplex PCR, and the TCRdb table lists in-frame clones only, not all of them. The sample holds over 200,000 clones, 80% to 90% seen once. Remarks on this clone: The target antigen is unknown.

The clonotype comes from a woman aged 18-35 years in good health and CMV-seronegative. The gene calls are TRBV9 and TRBJ2-7; TRBD2 agrees at 10 bases. Source material: PBMCs. For the CDR3, the DNA is TGTGCCAGCAGCGTAAATGCGGGACTAGCGTACGAGCAGTACTTC. Encoded protein: CASSVNAGLAYEQYF.